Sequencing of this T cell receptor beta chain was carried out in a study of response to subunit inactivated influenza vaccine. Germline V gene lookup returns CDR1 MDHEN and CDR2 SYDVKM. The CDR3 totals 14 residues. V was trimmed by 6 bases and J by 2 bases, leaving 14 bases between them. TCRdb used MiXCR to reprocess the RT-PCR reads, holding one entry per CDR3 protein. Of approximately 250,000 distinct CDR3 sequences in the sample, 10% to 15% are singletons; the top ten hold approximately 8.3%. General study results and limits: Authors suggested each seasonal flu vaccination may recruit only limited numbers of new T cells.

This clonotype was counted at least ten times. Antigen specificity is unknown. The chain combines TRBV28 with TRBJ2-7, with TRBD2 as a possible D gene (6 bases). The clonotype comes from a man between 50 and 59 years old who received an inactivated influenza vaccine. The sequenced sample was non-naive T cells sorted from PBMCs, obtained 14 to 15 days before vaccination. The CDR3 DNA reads TGTGCCAGCAGGCCCTCCGGGGGAACCTACGAGCAGTACTTC. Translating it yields CASRPSGGTYEQYF. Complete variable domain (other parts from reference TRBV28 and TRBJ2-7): DVKVTQSSRYLVKRTGEKVFLECVQDMDHENMFWYRQDPGLGLRLIYFSYDVKMKEKGDIPEGYSVSREKKERFSLILESASTNQTSMYLCASRPSGGTYEQYFGPGTRLTVT.